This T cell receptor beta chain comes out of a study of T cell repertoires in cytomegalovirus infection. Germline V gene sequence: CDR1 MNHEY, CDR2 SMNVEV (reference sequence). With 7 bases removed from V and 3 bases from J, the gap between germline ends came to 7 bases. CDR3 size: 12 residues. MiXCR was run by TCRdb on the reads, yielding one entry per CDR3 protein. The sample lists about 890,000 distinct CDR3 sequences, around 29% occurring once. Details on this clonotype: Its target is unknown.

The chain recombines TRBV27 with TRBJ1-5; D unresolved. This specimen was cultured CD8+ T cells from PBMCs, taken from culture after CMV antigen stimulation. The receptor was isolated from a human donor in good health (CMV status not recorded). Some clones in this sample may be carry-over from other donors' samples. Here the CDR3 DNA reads TGTGCCAGCAAAGGAGCCAATCAGCCCCAGCATTTT. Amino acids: CASKGANQPQHF.